Many counts were recorded for the clone carrying this T cell receptor (beta chain). Its antigen is not identified. Sample-barcoded 5' priming and a J-beta primer mix drove a second PCR of roughly 6 to 12 cycles. Each cDNA molecule carried a tag from a template-switch adaptor that contained 12 random nucleotides. TCRdb analysed the 5' RACE reads with MiXCR anew, one entry per CDR3 protein. The sample lists about 670,000 distinct CDR3 sequences, roughly half occurring once. This entry belongs to a study of blood T cells in healthy people across ages. Study-wide context: Capture by template switching was about one barcoded beta molecule per two T cells.

Overall study findings and caveats: Both higher diversity and more naive CD4+ cells marked long-lived donors when set against aged donors.

Isolation recovered at least 7 million PBMCs from every sample. Per germline, CDR1 SGHDN and CDR2 FVKESK. The V end lost 0 bases, the J end lost 9 bases, and 12 bases lay between the germline ends. The CDR3 loop spans 13 amino acids. Material for sequencing was blood. This rearrangement joins TRBV14 to TRBJ2-7, with no clear D. The TCR comes from a woman older than 75 in good health. CDR3 nucleotide sequence: TGTGCCAGCAGCCAAGAGAACAGCCGCGTGCAGTACTTC. This sequence encodes CASSQENSRVQYF.